This T cell receptor beta chain was identified in a study of T cell responses to AZD1222 COVID-19 vaccine. Concerning this clone: Its target is not known.

Some clones are missing from TCRdb's copy, which holds only in-frame ones; the method was immunoSEQ multiplex PCR. The sample records fewer than 100,000 clones, roughly 92% being singletons. The germline V gene encodes CDR1 LNHDA and CDR2 SQIVND (reference sequence). V gave up 4 bases and J gave up 7 bases, with 17 bases separating them. This CDR3 comprises 15 residues. Regarding the study as a whole: At 160-218 and 743-854, vaccine-associated CD4 TCRs were dominant, and they spanned spike.

Sample: peripheral blood, taken on day 0 of AZD1222 vaccination. The chain couples TRBV19 to TRBJ2-1; maybe TRBD2 (5 bases). This clonotype was sampled from an adult in good health. CDR3 region: CASSTGSILGNEQFF. Written as DNA, the CDR3 is TGTGCCAGTAGTACGGGGTCAATATTGGGGAATGAGCAGTTCTTC.